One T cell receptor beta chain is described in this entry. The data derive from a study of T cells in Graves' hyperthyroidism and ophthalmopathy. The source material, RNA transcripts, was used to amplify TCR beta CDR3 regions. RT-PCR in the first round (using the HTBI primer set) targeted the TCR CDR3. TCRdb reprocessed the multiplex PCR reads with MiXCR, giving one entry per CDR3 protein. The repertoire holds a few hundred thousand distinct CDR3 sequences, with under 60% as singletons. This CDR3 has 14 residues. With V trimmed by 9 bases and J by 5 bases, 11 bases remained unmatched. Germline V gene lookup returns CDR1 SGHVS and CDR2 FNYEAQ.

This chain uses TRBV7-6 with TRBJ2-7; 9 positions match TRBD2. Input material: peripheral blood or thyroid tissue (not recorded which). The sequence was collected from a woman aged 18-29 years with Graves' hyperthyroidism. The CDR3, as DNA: TGTGCCAGTAGTCCGCGGGAGGGCGGGGACGAGCAGTACTTC. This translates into CASSPREGGDEQYF.